Reported below is one T cell receptor (beta chain). As yet, its antigen is unknown. The protocol was immunoSEQ multiplex PCR, while the TCRdb copy is restricted to in-frame clones and leaves out a portion. The table lists about 180,000 clones, less than 95% of them singletons. This sample is part of a study of T cell responses to AZD1222 COVID-19 vaccine. Study-wide background: Analysis merged second doses at about 4 or about 12 weeks. Study findings and constraints: Reports say nearly half of spike-specific TCRs go after unmutated variant regions.

Germline CDR1 reads LGHNA; CDR2 reads YSLEER. This CDR3 is 14 amino acids long. With 2 bases removed from V and 9 bases from J, the gap between germline ends came to 16 bases. The chain links TRBV4-3 to TRBJ1-1, with D unresolved. This sample comprised peripheral blood, obtained on day 0 of AZD1222 vaccination. This clonotype originated in an adult in good health. The CDR3 spells CASSQHPSRLQAFF. The CDR3, as DNA: TGCGCCAGCAGCCAACACCCGAGTCGGTTACAAGCTTTCTTT.